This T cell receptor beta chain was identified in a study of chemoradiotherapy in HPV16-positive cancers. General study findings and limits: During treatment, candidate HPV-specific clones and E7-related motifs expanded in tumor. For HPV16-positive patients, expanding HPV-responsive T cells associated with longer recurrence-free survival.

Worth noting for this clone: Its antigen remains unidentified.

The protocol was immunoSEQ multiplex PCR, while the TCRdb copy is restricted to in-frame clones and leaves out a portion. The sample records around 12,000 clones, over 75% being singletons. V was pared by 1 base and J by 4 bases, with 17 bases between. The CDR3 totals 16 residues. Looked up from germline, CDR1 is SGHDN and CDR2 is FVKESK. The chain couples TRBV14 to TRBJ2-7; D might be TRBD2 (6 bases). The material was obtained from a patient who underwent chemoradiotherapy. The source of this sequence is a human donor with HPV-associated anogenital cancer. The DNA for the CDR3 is TGTGCCAGCAGCCAAGTATCGGGACTCCGAGGGTACGAGCAGTACTTC. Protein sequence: CASSQVSGLRGYEQYF.